This T cell receptor beta chain was profiled in a study of a mutant IDH1 vaccine in newly diagnosed glioma. Measured with immunoSEQ multiplex PCR; TCRdb has only the in-frame clones, and not every one. Of about 51,000 clones listed, over 60% are singletons. Worth noting for this clone: No antigen is known for it.

The time point was: baseline, week 1 (first vaccination visit). The treatment here: pre-vaccination baseline after standard-of-care therapy. Whole-study findings and limits: Overall, more than 80% of patients had vaccine-induced immune responses. Pseudoprogression appeared unlinked to shifts in leading peripheral T cell clonotypes.

There are 14 residues in the CDR3. Between the trimmed V and J ends, which lost 7 bases and 0 bases, there was a span of 15 bases. CDR1 is GTSNPN and CDR2 is SVGIG in the germline V gene (reference sequence). The TCR comes from a woman aged 40 to 50 with glioma. This chain links TRBV30 with TRBJ1-2; no clear D. Specimen: PBMCs, collected from a glioma patient treated with radiotherapy, temozolomide or both. The CDR3 nucleotides are TGTGCCTCGGCGGGCGGGAACCCTAACTATGGCTACACCTTC. Translation gives CASAGGNPNYGYTF.